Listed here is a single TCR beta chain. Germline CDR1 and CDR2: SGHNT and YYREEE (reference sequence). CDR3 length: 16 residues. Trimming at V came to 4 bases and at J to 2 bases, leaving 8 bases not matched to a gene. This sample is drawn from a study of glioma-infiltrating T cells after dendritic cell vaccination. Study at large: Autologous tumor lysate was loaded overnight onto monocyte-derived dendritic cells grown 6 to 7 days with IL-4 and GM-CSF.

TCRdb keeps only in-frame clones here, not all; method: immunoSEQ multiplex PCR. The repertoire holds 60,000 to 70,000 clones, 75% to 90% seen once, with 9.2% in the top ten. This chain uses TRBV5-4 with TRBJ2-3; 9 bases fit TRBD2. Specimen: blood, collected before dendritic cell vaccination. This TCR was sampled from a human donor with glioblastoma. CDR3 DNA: TGTGCCAGCAGCAGAAAGCGGGGGGAGATCACAGATACGCAGTATTTT. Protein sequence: CASSRKRGEITDTQYF.